This T cell receptor (beta chain) was found in a study of cytomegalovirus exposure and HLA in healthy donors. Study-wide context: For the approximately 360 genotyped donors, 75% to 90% fell within the Caucasian-associated ancestry cluster.

Study-wide points: Previously analyzed data showed that most TCR beta V segments were productive at a frequency of about 87% or about 30%.

Both 60 Vbeta primers and 13 Jbeta primers went into the PCR. The data were produced by immunoSEQ multiplex PCR, yet TCRdb's version contains in-frame clones alone and is incomplete. The sample holds about 110,000 clones; roughly 80% are singletons and the top ten take over 20%. This clone was seen more than once but under ten times. Its specificity is not known. The V end was cut by 1 base, the J end by 1 base, with 12 bases between. The V gene's germline CDR1 is SGHVS and CDR2 FQNEAQ. The length of the CDR3 is 16 residues. The rearrangement uses TRBV7-8 and TRBJ2-3; TRBD2 is a possible D gene (6 bases). The TCR comes from a young man in good health and CMV-seropositive. Sequencing was performed on PBMCs. The CDR3 protein is CASSLGYGSGTDTQYF. The CDR3 region has the DNA TGTGCCAGCAGCTTAGGGTACGGGAGTGGCACAGATACGCAGTATTTT.